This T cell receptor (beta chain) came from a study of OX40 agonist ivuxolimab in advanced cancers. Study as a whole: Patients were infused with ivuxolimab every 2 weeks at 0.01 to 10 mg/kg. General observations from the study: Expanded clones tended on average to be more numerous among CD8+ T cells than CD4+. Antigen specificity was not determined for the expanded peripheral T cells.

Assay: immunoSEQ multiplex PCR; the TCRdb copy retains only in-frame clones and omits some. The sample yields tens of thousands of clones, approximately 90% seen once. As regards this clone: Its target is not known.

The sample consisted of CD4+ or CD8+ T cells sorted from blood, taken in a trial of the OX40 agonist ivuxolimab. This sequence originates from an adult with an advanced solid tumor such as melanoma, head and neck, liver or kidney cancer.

CDR3: CASSSGGGNQPQHF. The CDR3 nucleotides are TGTGCCAGCAGCTCGGGAGGGGGCAATCAGCCCCAGCATTTT. The chain combines TRBV7-9 with TRBJ1-5; TRBD1 might be the D (5 bases). The CDR3 consists of 14 residues. Trimming took off 4 bases at V and 2 bases at J, with 9 bases between the two ends. Looked up from germline, CDR1 is SEHNR and CDR2 is FQNEAQ (reference sequence).